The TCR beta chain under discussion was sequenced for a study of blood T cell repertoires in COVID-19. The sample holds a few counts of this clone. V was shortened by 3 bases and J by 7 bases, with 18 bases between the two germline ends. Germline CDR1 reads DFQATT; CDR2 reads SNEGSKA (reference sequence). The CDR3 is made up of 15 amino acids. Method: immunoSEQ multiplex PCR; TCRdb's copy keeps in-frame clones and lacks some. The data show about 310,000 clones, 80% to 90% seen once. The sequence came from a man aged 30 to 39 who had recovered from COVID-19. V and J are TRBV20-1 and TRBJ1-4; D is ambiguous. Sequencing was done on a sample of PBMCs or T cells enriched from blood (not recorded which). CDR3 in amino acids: CSASRAGSRGEKLFF. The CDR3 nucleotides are TGCAGTGCTAGTAGGGCCGGAAGTCGGGGTGAAAAACTGTTTTTT.